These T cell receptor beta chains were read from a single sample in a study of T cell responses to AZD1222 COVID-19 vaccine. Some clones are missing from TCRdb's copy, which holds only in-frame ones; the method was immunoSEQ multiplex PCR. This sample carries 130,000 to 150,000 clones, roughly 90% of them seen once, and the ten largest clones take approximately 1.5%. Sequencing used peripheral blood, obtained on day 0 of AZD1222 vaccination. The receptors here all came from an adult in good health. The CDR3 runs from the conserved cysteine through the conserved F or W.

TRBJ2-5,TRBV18,CASSPPGSGTQYF
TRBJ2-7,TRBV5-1,CASSLGTSGYEQYF
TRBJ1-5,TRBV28,CASSSSGPVRNQPQHF
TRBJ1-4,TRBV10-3,CAVRDRGNEKLFF
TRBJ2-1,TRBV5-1,CASSLEGTGSNEQFF
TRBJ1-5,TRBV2,CASRRDSNQPQHF
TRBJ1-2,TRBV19,CASSALRGQGGHGYTF
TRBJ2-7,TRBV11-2,CASSLERDGSEQYF
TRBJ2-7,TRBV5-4,CASSGRGGADEQYF
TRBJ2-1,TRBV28,CASSLEFVSTVGYNEQFF
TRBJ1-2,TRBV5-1,CASSATLNYGYTF
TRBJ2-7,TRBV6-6,CASRQQLSQGAYEQYF
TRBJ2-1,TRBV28,CASSPPAMGQFF
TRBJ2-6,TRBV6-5,CASGGRLAGANVLTF
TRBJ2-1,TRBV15,CATSRTIGTSGSYEQFF
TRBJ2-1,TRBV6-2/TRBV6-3,CASSDPSGRAWEQFF
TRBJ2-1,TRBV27,CASTPSPLSEQFF
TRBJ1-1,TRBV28,CASSLPGQRAFF
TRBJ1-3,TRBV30,CAWSVRQGTGNTIYF
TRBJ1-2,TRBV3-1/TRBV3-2,CASSLPGTGFYGYTF
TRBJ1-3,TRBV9,CASHPGMNSGNTIYF
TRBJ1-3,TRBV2,CASSEDISSTNTIYF